One sample yielded the 19 T cell receptor beta chains listed below, sequenced in a study of response to subunit inactivated influenza vaccine. Each CDR3 protein gets one entry after TCRdb re-called the RT-PCR reads with MiXCR. Of about 520,000 distinct CDR3 sequences in the sample, approximately 6.9% are singletons; the top ten hold 10% to 15%. Sequencing used PBMCs from blood, obtained approximately 25 months after vaccination. The receptor source for this set is a man between 45 and 75 years old who received an inactivated influenza vaccine.

V and J are TRBV12-3 or TRBV12-4 and TRBJ2-7; TRBD1 agrees at 10 bases. This CDR3 has 13 amino acids. J lost 4 bases, V lost 11 bases, and 8 bases had no gene match. Here the CDR3 DNA reads TGTGCCTGCGGTAGGGACAGGGGTTACGAGCAGTACTTC. Protein product: CACGRDRGYEQYF.

The V call is TRBV23-1, the J call TRBJ1-5, with TRBD1 matching 8 bases. TRBV23-1 is annotated as an ORF whose role is uncertain. This CDR3 is built from 15 residues. Trimming took 3 bases from V and 2 from J; bases not matched to a gene: 3. CDR3: CASSHHRGGNQPQHF. CDR3 bases: TGCGCCAGCAGTCACCACAGGGGGGGCAATCAGCCCCAGCATTTT.

This clonotype was recorded a few times. For the CDR3, the DNA is TGTGCCAGCACCCGTAGCGGGGGTAATTACCAAGAGACCCAGTACTTC. Its protein is CASTRSGGNYQETQYF. The rearrangement joins TRBV7-6 to TRBJ2-5; 9 nucleotides match TRBD2. Germline trimming cut 7 bases from V and 0 bases from J; bases unmatched to any gene: 9. CDR3 length: 16 amino acids. Germline V gene data show CDR1 as SGHVS and CDR2 as FNYEAQ. Drawing the rest from reference TRBV7-6 and TRBJ2-5, the complete variable domain is GAGVSQSPRYKVTKRGQDVALRCDPISGHVSLYWYRQALGQGPEFLTYFNYEAQQDKSGLPNDRFSAERPEGSISTLTIQRTEQRDSAMYRCASTRSGGNYQETQYFGPGTRLLVL.

The rearrangement uses TRBV5-8 and TRBJ2-3; no clear D gene. This CDR3 is built from 16 residues. Between the trimmed V and J ends, which lost 1 base and 5 bases, there was a span of 17 bases. Germline V gene lookup returns CDR1 SGHTS and CDR2 YDEGEE. The CDR3, as DNA: TGTGCCAGCAGCTTGTTAGTGGGAAATTCCCAAGATACGCAGTATTTT. Translated: CASSLLVGNSQDTQYF. Supplemented by reference TRBV5-8 and TRBJ2-3, the full variable domain reads EAGVTQSPTHLIKTRGQQATLRCSPISGHTSVYWYQQALGLGLQFLLWYDEGEERNRGNFPPRFSGRQFPNYSSELNVNALELEDSALYLCASSLLVGNSQDTQYFGPGTRLTVL.

This clonotype was counted many times. The chain recombines TRBV4-3 with TRBJ2-3, with D possibly TRBD1 on 6 matching bases. The length of the CDR3 is 14 residues. V lost 5 bases, J lost 2 bases, and 11 bases lay in between. Germline V gene lookup returns CDR1 LGHNA and CDR2 YSLEER. Here the CDR3 DNA reads TGCGCCAGCAGCTATTGGGACAACACAGATACGCAGTATTTT. Translation: CASSYWDNTDTQYF.

J is TRBJ2-1 and V is TRBV10-3, with TRBD1 as a possible D gene (5 bases). V was pared by 6 bases and J by 4 bases, with 16 bases between. This CDR3 spans 15 amino acids. Germline V gives CDR1 ENHRY, CDR2 SYGVKD. The CDR3 sequence: CAISATGSGYNEQFF. CDR3 DNA: TGTGCCATCAGCGCAACAGGATCAGGATACAATGAGCAGTTCTTC.

This clonotype has a count of ten or more. The germline gene is not matched at one end of the junction; a read error may be the cause. The CDR3 DNA reads TGTGCCAGCAGCTCGGACTACCATGAGCAGTTCTTC. It translates to CASSSDYHEQFF. The chain couples TRBV7-9 to TRBJ2-1, with D possibly TRBD2 on 6 matching bases. The CDR3 runs 12 residues. Germline V lookup: CDR1 SEHNR, CDR2 FQNEAQ (reference sequence).

This clonotype has only a few counts. The rearrangement links TRBV10-3 to TRBJ2-5; tentative D call: TRBD2 (5 bases). Germline CDR1 is ENHRY and CDR2 is SYGVKD. The V end was cut by 3 bases, the J end by 1 base, with 9 bases between. This CDR3 is built from 14 residues. CDR3 in amino acids: CAISEKAAQETQYF. The DNA of the CDR3 is TGTGCCATCAGTGAAAAAGCGGCCCAAGAGACCCAGTACTTC.

This clonotype was seen a handful of times. The rearrangement joins TRBV5-1 to TRBJ2-1, with 7 nucleotides matching TRBD1. CDR3 size: 15 residues. Losses at the gene ends were 5 bases for V and 4 bases for J; bases not matched to a gene: 9. Germline V gene data show CDR1 as SGHRS and CDR2 as YFSETQ. For the CDR3, the DNA is TGCGCCAGCAGTTTAACAGGGGAACGATACAATGAGCAGTTCTTC. Its translation is CASSLTGERYNEQFF.

The table lists this clonotype with a few counts. CDR3 bases: TGTGCCAGCAGTTCACGACTAGCGGGGGGGCGGACAGATACGCAGTATTTT. Its protein is CASSSRLAGGRTDTQYF. This chain joins TRBV12-3 or TRBV12-4 and TRBJ2-3; 14 bases line up with TRBD2. This CDR3 has 17 residues. Trimming cost V 4 bases and J 3 bases; bases outside gene matches: 6.

This clonotype was seen repeatedly, ten times or more. This sequence joins TRBV5-6 and TRBJ2-2; D ambiguous. The germline V gene has CDR1 SGHDT and CDR2 YYEEEE. This CDR3 contains 15 residues. Between the trimmed V and J ends, which lost 1 base and 5 bases, there was a span of 12 bases. The CDR3 DNA is TGTGCCAGCAGCTTGATCCCAAGTGGTACCGGGGAGCTGTTTTTT. Encoded protein: CASSLIPSGTGELFF.

This clonotype showed up many times. The V and J genes are TRBV10-3 and TRBJ2-1; 10 positions match TRBD1. J lost 3 bases, V lost 10 bases, and 6 bases had no gene match. Germline-derived CDR1 and CDR2 are ENHRY and SYGVKD. The CDR3 consists of 14 residues. Here the CDR3 reads CATRDRGFYNEQFF. For the CDR3, the DNA is TGTGCCACCCGGGACAGGGGATTCTACAATGAGCAGTTCTTC.

This clonotype was seen a handful of times. The V call is TRBV20-1, the J call TRBJ2-3; D possibly corresponds to TRBD2 (5 bases). The germline V and J ends were trimmed by 5 bases and 3 bases, with 21 bases remaining between them. Germline V gene sequence: CDR1 DFQATT, CDR2 SNEGSKA (reference sequence). The CDR3 is 16 amino acids. CDR3 coding DNA: TGCAGTGCTCTTCAGTGGCGGGTCTCGGGGACAGATACGCAGTATTTT. This translates into CSALQWRVSGTDTQYF.

This sequence joins TRBV7-9 and TRBJ1-1; 7 bases map to TRBD1. Germline loops: CDR1 SEHNR, CDR2 FQNEAQ (reference sequence). V lost 3 bases to trimming and J lost 3 bases; unmatched junction nucleotides: 10. The CDR3 is 16 residues long. CDR3 amino acids: CASSLTGTTADTEAFF. CDR3 nucleotides: TGTGCCAGCAGCTTGACAGGGACGACCGCGGACACTGAAGCTTTCTTT.

This clonotype turned up a few times. The chain employs TRBV6-1 and TRBJ1-2; a possible D gene is TRBD1 (6 bases). The CDR3 contains 15 residues. Germline V gives CDR1 MNHNS, CDR2 SASEGT. V was cut by 6 bases and J by 2 bases, with 16 bases left in between. This CDR3 reads CASSRQAQGNYGYTF. As DNA, the CDR3 is TGTGCCAGCAGCAGACAGGCGCAAGGGAACTATGGCTACACCTTC.

This clonotype was detected only a few times. The CDR3 loop is CASRPGAGGRYGYTF. As DNA, the CDR3 is TGTGCCAGCAGACCCGGGGCAGGGGGTCGTTATGGCTACACCTTC. The chain links TRBV6-1 to TRBJ1-2; 7 bases map to TRBD1. Losses at the gene ends were 6 bases for V and 5 bases for J; bases not matched to a gene: 12. Germline V gives CDR1 MNHNS, CDR2 SASEGT. The CDR3 has 15 amino acids.

V is TRBV20-1 and J is TRBJ2-5; D possibly corresponds to TRBD2 (5 bases). Per the germline V gene, CDR1 is DFQATT and CDR2 is SNEGSKA (reference sequence). Trimming removed 0 bases from V and 2 bases from J, with 10 bases in between. The CDR3 is 14 amino acids. CDR3 bases: TGCAGTGCTAGAGATTGGAGGAGACAAGAGACCCAGTACTTC. Translating gives CSARDWRRQETQYF.

This chain uses TRBV12-3 or TRBV12-4 with TRBJ2-7; TRBD1 might be the D (7 bases). This CDR3 contains 14 residues. Trimming shortened V by 5 bases and J by 7 bases, and 18 bases separated the two germline ends. CDR3: CASSKTGTGGEQYF. CDR3 DNA: TGTGCCAGCAGTAAGACAGGGACTGGGGGGGAGCAGTACTTC.

In this sample, this clonotype turned up many times. The genes are TRBV7-2 and TRBJ1-2, with a possible D match to TRBD1 (5 bases). This CDR3 is 13 amino acids long. CDR1 and CDR2 (germline): SGHTA, FQGNSA. V was pared by 5 bases and J by 4 bases, with 11 bases between. CDR3 DNA: TGTGCCAGCAGCCGTAGGGGTGTCTATGGCTACACCTTC. It specifies CASSRRGVYGYTF.